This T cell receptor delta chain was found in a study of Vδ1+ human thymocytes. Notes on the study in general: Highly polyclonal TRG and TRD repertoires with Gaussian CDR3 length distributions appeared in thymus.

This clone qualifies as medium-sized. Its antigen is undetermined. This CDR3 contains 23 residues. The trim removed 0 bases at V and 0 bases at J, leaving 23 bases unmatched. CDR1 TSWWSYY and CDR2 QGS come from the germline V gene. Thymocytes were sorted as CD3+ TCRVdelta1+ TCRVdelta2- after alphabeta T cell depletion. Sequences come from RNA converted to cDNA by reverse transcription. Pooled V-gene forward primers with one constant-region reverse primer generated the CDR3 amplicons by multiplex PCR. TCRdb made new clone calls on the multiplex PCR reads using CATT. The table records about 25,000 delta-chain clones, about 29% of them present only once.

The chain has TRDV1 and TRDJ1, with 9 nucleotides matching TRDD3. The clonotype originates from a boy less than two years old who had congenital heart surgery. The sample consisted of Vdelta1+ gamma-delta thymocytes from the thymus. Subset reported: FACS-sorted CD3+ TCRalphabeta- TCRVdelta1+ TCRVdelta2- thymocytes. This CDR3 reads CALGELCLLGDTHHNPHTDKLIF. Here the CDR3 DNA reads TGTGCTCTTGGGGAACTGTGTCTCCTCGGGGATACGCATCACAACCCTCACACCGATAAACTCATCTTT.